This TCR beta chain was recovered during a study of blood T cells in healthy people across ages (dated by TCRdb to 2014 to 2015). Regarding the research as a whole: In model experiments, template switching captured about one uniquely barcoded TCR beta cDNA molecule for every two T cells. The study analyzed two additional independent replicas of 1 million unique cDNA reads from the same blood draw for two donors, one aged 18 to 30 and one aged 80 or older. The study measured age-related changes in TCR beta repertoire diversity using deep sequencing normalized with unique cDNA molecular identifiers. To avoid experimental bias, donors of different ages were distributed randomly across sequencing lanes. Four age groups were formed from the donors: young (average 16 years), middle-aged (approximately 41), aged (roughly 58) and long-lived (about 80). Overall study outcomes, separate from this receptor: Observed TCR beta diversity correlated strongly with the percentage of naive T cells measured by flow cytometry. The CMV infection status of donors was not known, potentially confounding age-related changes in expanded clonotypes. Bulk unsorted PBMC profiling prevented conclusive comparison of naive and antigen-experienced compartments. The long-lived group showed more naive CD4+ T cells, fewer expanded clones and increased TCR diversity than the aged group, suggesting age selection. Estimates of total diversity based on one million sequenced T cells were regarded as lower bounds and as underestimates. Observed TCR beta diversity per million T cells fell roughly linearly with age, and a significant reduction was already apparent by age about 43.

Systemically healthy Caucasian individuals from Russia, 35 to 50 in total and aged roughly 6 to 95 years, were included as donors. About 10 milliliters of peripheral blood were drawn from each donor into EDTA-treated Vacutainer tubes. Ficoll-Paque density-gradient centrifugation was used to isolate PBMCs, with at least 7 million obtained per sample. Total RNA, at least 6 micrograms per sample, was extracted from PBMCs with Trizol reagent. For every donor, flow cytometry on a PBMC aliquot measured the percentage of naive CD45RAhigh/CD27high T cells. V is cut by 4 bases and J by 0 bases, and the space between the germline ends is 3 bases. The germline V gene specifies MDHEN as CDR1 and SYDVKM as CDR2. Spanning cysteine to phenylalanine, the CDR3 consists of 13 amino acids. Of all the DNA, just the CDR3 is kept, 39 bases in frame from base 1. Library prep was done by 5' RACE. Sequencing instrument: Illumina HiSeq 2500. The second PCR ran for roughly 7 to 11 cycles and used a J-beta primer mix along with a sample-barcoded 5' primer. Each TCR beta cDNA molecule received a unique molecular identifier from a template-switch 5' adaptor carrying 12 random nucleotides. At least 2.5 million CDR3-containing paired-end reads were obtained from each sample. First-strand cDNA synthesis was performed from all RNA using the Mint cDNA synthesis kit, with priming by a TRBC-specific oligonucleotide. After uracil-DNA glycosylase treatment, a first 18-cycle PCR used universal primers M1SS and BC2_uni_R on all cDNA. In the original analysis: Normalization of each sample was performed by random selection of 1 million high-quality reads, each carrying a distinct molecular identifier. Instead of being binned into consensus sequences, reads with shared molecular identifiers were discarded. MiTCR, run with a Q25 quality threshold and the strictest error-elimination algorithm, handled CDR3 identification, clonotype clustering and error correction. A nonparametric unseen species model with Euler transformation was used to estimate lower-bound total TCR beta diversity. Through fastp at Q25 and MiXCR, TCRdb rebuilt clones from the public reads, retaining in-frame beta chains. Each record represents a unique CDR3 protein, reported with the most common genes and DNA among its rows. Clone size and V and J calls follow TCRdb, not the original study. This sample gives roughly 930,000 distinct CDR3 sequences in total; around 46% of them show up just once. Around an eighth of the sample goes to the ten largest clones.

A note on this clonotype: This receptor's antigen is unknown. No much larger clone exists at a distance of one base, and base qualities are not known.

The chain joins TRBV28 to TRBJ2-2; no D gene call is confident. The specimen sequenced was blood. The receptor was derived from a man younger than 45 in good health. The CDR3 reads CASSYTNTGELFF. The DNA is TGTGCCAGCAGTTATACGAACACCGGGGAGCTGTTTTTT.